This TCR beta chain stems from a study of T-cell memory formation after mild COVID-19. The V and J ends lost 6 bases and 3 bases respectively, with 6 bases between them. Per germline, CDR1 MNHEY and CDR2 SMNVEV (reference sequence). This CDR3 comprises 12 residues. This clonotype has a handful of counts. The antigen is not known. Study observations and caveats: Clones that contracted from day 15 to 85 were balanced CD4/CD8, while later expanders leaned CD4+. Mainly CM and EM harbored the contracting CD4+ clones; mainly EMRA harbored the CD8+ ones. Whether second-wave clones peaking at day 37 were SARS-CoV-2 specific went unconfirmed.

Using its own MiXCR run on the 5' RACE reads, TCRdb lists one record per CDR3 protein. The top ten clones hold approximately 39% of a sample with 90,000 to 120,000 distinct CDR3 sequences, 11% of them seen once. The sequence came from a young man who had mild COVID-19 (a few samples of this study predate the infection). Cell type and time point are not known. The chain employs TRBV27 and TRBJ2-1; TRBD2 might be the D (5 bases). The sample was PBMCs or a T cell subset sorted from them (not recorded which). The DNA for the CDR3 is TGTGCCAGCAGACGGGACTACAATGAGCAGTTCTTC. Translation gives CASRRDYNEQFF.